This entry is about one T cell receptor (beta chain). Germline V gives CDR1 MNHNY, CDR2 SVGAGI (reference sequence). J lost 10 bases, V lost 0 bases, and 5 bases had no gene match. The CDR3 loop spans 13 amino acids. The sample belongs to a study of cytomegalovirus exposure and HLA in healthy donors. The study ran its PCR with 60 Vbeta and 13 Jbeta primers. Sequencing was performed with immunoSEQ multiplex PCR; in TCRdb, only in-frame clones are kept and a portion is missing. The table records 160,000 or so clones, 70% to 85% of them present only once. This clonotype originated in a man younger than 45 in good health and CMV-seropositive. The chain is built from TRBV6-6 and TRBJ1-1; TRBD1 matches 7 bases. What was sequenced was PBMCs. The CDR3 sequence is CASSYSGDRAAFF. CDR3 coding DNA: TGTGCCAGCAGTTACTCAGGCGACAGGGCAGCTTTCTTT.